The source of this T cell receptor (beta chain) is a study of T cell clonotyping in hematopoietic cell transplantation. Produced via immunoSEQ multiplex PCR; TCRdb's table is partial and in-frame only. The repertoire holds approximately 9,300 clones, with about 80% as singletons. Germline CDR1 reads SGHDN; CDR2 reads FVKESK. This CDR3 spans 16 amino acids. Deletions cut 0 bases from V and 3 bases from J, with 13 bases between. The sample consisted of PBMCs, taken at the time of graft-versus-host disease after allogeneic stem cell transplant. The TCR comes from a male patient aged 55 to 70 who had an allogeneic stem cell transplant from an unrelated donor, so the T cells may come from the graft donor. Some clones in this sample may be carry-over from other donors' samples. The V and J genes are TRBV14 and TRBJ2-3, with D possibly matching TRBD1 (5 bases). CDR3 coding DNA: TGTGCCAGCAGCCAAGATCGAAGGGCAGGGACAGATACGCAGTATTTT. Protein sequence: CASSQDRRAGTDTQYF.